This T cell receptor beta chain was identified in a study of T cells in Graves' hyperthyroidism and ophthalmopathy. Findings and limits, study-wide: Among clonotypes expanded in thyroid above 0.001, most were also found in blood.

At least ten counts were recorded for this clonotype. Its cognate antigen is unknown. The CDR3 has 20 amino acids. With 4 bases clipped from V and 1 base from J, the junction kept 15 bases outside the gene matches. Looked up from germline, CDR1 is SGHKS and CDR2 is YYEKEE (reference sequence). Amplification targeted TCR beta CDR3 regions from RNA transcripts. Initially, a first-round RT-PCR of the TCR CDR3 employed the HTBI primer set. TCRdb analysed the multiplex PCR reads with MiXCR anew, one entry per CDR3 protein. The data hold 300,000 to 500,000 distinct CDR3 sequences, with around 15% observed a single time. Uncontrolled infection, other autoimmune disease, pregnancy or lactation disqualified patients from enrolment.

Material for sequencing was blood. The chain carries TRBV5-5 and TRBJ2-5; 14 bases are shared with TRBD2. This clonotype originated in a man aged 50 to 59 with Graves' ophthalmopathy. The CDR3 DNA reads TGTGCCAGCAGCAAAGGACTAGCGGGAGGTCTATTACCTCTCCAAGAGACCCAGTACTTC. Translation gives CASSKGLAGGLLPLQETQYF.